This entry describes one T cell receptor (beta chain). These data are taken from a study of control samples from healthy donors and cancer patients. V lost 3 bases and J lost 4, with 9 bases in between. The V gene's germline CDR1 is MNHEY and CDR2 SMNVEV (reference sequence). The CDR3 length is 13 residues. The method was immunoSEQ multiplex PCR; TCRdb's version includes in-frame clones alone and lacks a portion of them. The sample yields 150,000 to 200,000 clones, more than 80% seen once. Sequenced input: blood. The V gene is TRBV27, the J gene TRBJ1-1; possible D gene TRBD1, 5 bases. This TCR derives from a man under 40 in good health. The DNA of the CDR3 is TGTGCCAGCAGTTTGGCAGGGAGCACTGAAGCTTTCTTT. It specifies CASSLAGSTEAFF.